Given below is one T cell receptor beta chain in context. No antigen is known for it. Nothing much larger sits one base from this clone, and base qualities are not available. Collaborating institutions collected whole blood in K2EDTA tubes following their own protocols. For TCRbeta analysis, collaborators shipped samples as frozen whole blood, isolated PBMCs, or DNA extracted from either of those sample types. TCRbeta CDR3 regions were amplified from genomic DNA by means of the immunoSEQ Assay, a bias-controlled multiplex PCR. Per the original workflow: The number of nucleated cells in each sample was estimated from the amplification of reference gene primers within the assay. Sequence reads were collapsed and filtered to measure the absolute abundance of every unique TCRbeta CDR3 rearrangement. For each sample, productive Simpson clonality was calculated by taking the square root of Simpson's diversity index across productive rearrangements. TCRdb retrieved this table from immuneACCESS and kept in-frame rearrangements only. Not all clones are present; in checked studies, unresolved V genes account for under half, and no reason is known for the remainder. D and trimming come from the DNA, and the V and J calls and clone size come from that table. The sample table contains about 140,000 clones; only one count was recorded for roughly 90% of them. The ten largest clones take up roughly 1.6% of the sample.

The sample belongs to a study of blood T cell repertoires in COVID-19 (TCRdb year 2020). Background for the entire study: The collaborator samples originated in the United States, Italy and Spain and spanned the acute and convalescent phases of COVID-19. Where available, HLA class I and class II types were obtained from metadata supplied by the sample provider rather than from assay-based typing. The sample metadata nearly always contained a de-identified subject ID, COVID-19 status, age in years and sex. The material from the prospective study consisted of cDNA or gDNA derived from T cells, B-cell-depleted T cells, or PBMCs. The repertoires were released in a freely available public database meant as a resource for research on the immune response to SARS-CoV-2. The samples were drawn from two sources: the first 160 participants of the ongoing ImmuneRACE study, and 1,000 to 1,500 subjects contributed by 6 global collaborators. The dataset comprised deeply sampled blood TCRbeta repertoires from subjects exposed to, actively infected with, or recovered from COVID-19.

Points the paper makes about the study in general: The quantity of clinical and demographic metadata differed by source and by participant and was supplied without curation.

What was sequenced was peripheral blood. This TCR was sampled from a human donor in a cohort sampled during active COVID-19.

The DNA sequence is TGTGCCAGCAGGGGTGACAGGTCAGGAGGATTTTCACCCCTCCACTTT. Translation gives CASRGDRSGGFSPLHF. The chain links TRBV2 with TRBJ1-6; TRBD1 is a possible D gene, resting on 6 matching bases. Based on the germline V gene, the CDR1 and CDR2 sequences are SNHLY and FYNNEI. A distance of 21 bases separates the germline ends of V and J, which lose 6 bases and 9 bases respectively. Its CDR3 holds 16 amino acids, cysteine through phenylalanine. This entry keeps only the CDR3 DNA: 48 bases, framed from base 1.